Below, 4 T cell receptor beta chains from the same sample are listed, as sequenced in a study of a mutant IDH1 vaccine in newly diagnosed glioma. The time point was: baseline, week 1 (first vaccination visit). As for treatment: pre-vaccination baseline after standard-of-care therapy. Sequencing was performed with immunoSEQ multiplex PCR; in TCRdb, only in-frame clones are kept and a portion is missing. The repertoire holds tens of thousands of clones, 65% to 85% seen once, with roughly 18% in the top ten. This specimen consisted of PBMCs, obtained from a glioma patient treated with radiotherapy, temozolomide or both. All receptors derive from a man younger than 30 with glioma.

In this sample, this clone turned up a few times. The rearrangement joins TRBV7-2 to TRBJ1-5; D is uncertain. Germline V CDR1 and CDR2: SGHTA, FQGNSA. This CDR3 region has 12 residues. Trimming shortened V by 5 bases and J by 6 bases, and 8 bases separated the two germline ends. CDR3 DNA sequence: TGTGCCAGCAGCCGGGCACTTCAGCCCCAGCATTTT. Translated: CASSRALQPQHF.

This sequence joins TRBV7-9 and TRBJ1-5; D gene ambiguous. The CDR3 is made up of 12 amino acids. CDR1 and CDR2 (germline): SEHNR, FQNEAQ (reference sequence). The V gene lost 8 bases and the J gene lost 3 bases, with 8 bases spanning the gap. This CDR3 reads CASASTNQPQHF. CDR3 nucleotide sequence: TGTGCCAGCGCCTCCACCAATCAGCCCCAGCATTTT.

This rearrangement joins TRBV5-1 to TRBJ1-2, with unresolved D. The germline V gene encodes CDR1 SGHRS and CDR2 YFSETQ. The CDR3 sequence is 13 residues long. Trimming stripped 4 bases from V and 10 bases from J, with 17 bases between. CDR3 sequence reads: CASSPDPGIFYTF. The CDR3 bases are TGCGCCAGCAGCCCAGATCCCGGGATTTTCTACACCTTC.

The rearrangement joins TRBV7-9 to TRBJ2-7; D possibly corresponds to TRBD2 (5 bases). V dropped 1 base and J dropped 6 bases, with 16 bases sitting between them. In germline, CDR1 is SEHNR, CDR2 FQNEAQ (reference sequence). The CDR3 loop spans 15 amino acids. The CDR3 nucleotides read TGTGCCAGCAGCTTAGGCTCAGTAGTGGGAGTCGAGCAGTACTTC. It translates to CASSLGSVVGVEQYF.